The clone carrying this TCR beta chain was seen a handful of times. Its antigen is undetermined. The sample is drawn from a study of high-grade serous ovarian cancer treatment subgroups. Study information: Samples averaged 14,192 reads and 7,000 or so unique TCR beta rearrangements.

Method: immunoSEQ multiplex PCR; TCRdb's copy keeps in-frame clones and lacks some. Counted here are about 18,000 clones, approximately 72% occurring once; the ten biggest clones make up about 6%. Whole-study results and caveats: Different patients shared almost no repertoire; same-patient tumors shared about 0.095 to 0.79. Without spatial data, bulk sequencing limits insight into HGSC tumor diversity.

Tumor samples were obtained before definitive surgery or chemotherapy. The source is a human donor with high-grade serous ovarian cancer. Sequenced sample: tumor tissue.

The CDR3: CASSHPNGITNIQYF. DNA for the CDR3: TGCGCCAGCAGCCACCCTAATGGGATTACGAACATTCAGTACTTC. The chain joins TRBV5-1 to TRBJ2-4; D remains unclear. This CDR3 comprises 15 residues. Germline CDR1 and CDR2: SGHRS and YFSETQ. V was shortened by 4 bases and J by 7 bases, with 18 bases between the two germline ends. Variable domain in full (rest from reference TRBV5-1 and TRBJ2-4): KAGVTQTPRYLIKTRGQQVTLSCSPISGHRSVSWYQQTPGQGLQFLFEYFSETQRNKGNFPGRFSGRQFSNSRSEMNVSTLELGDSALYLCASSHPNGITNIQYFGAGTRLSVL.